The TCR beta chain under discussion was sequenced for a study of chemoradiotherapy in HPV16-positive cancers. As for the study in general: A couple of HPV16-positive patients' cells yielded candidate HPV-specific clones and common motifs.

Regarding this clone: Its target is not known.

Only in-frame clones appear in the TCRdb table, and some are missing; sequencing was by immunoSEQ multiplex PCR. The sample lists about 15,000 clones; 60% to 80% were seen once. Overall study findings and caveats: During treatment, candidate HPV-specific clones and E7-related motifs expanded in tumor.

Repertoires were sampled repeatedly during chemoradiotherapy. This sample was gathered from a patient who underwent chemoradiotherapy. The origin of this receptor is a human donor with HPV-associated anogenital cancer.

In DNA form, the CDR3 reads TGTGCCAGCAGCTTAGCGAGGATGGGCAATCAGCCCCAGCATTTT. This translates into CASSLARMGNQPQHF. The chain recombines TRBV7-2 with TRBJ1-5; D remains ambiguous. Germline V CDR1 and CDR2: SGHTA, FQGNSA. The CDR3 loop spans 15 amino acids. V shed 0 bases and J shed 2 bases, with 8 bases lying between them.